The 25 T cell receptor beta chains reported below all come from one sample, sequenced in a study of cytomegalovirus exposure and HLA in healthy donors. 13 Jbeta primers and 60 Vbeta primers were used for the PCR. This table comes from immunoSEQ multiplex PCR, and its TCRdb copy is limited to in-frame clones, with some not included. The table records approximately 150,000 clones, roughly 80% of them present only once. Specimen: PBMCs. The receptors derive from a man between 25 and 39 years old in good health and CMV-seronegative.

This chain links TRBV9 with TRBJ2-2, with 11 bases lining up with TRBD1. The V gene end was trimmed by 3 bases and the J gene end by 0 bases; junction bases not matched to a gene: 4. The CDR3 has 17 residues. Germline V lookup: CDR1 SGDLS, CDR2 YYNGEE. In nucleotides, the CDR3 is TGTGCCAGCAGCGCGAGGGGACAGGGGGCGAACACCGGGGAGCTGTTTTTT. Its translation is CASSARGQGANTGELFF.

The genes are TRBV6-5 and TRBJ1-2; 7 bases line up with TRBD1. In germline, CDR1 is MNHEY, CDR2 SVGAGI. The V gene end was trimmed by 5 bases and the J gene end by 4 bases; junction bases not matched to a gene: 10. The CDR3 is made up of 15 amino acids. CDR3 nucleotides: TGTGCCAGCAGTCAGTCACAGGGGCGAGGCTATGGCTACACCTTC. As protein: CASSQSQGRGYGYTF.

CDR3 in amino acids: CASSYLSGTSSYEQYF. The CDR3 nucleotides are TGTGCCAGCAGTTATCTCAGCGGTACTAGCTCCTACGAGCAGTACTTC. The chain is built from TRBV6-5 and TRBJ2-7; TRBD2 might be the D (5 bases). In germline, CDR1 is MNHEY, CDR2 SVGAGI. V lost 3 bases and J 0 bases, leaving 15 bases between the germline ends. This CDR3 contains 16 residues.

In the case of this clone: The junction and the germline gene differ at one end; a read error may be behind it. The V gene is TRBV9, the J gene TRBJ2-7; D is perhaps TRBD2 (5 bases). CDR1 is SGDLS and CDR2 is YYNGEE in the germline V gene. The CDR3 consists of 13 residues. CDR3 DNA: TGTGCCAGCAGCGCCTCGCTCAACCGGGAACTAATTTTC. This sequence encodes CASSASLNRELIF.

The rearrangement joins TRBV6-1 to TRBJ2-7; possibly TRBD1 for D (5 bases). The CDR3 covers 15 residues. V was cut by 3 bases and J by 3 bases, with 15 bases left in between. Per germline, CDR1 MNHNS and CDR2 SASEGT. The CDR3 protein is CASSDRTARGYEQYF. In DNA, the CDR3 is TGTGCCAGCAGTGACCGGACCGCTAGGGGCTACGAGCAGTACTTC.

The genes are TRBV6-4 and TRBJ2-1, with D possibly matching TRBD1 (5 bases). Germline V CDR1 and CDR2: MRHNA, SNTAGT. The CDR3 spans 16 residues. V lost 6 bases and J lost 4, with 19 bases in between. The CDR3 is CASRPDLGKGYNEQFF. As DNA, the CDR3 is TGTGCCAGCAGACCTGACCTAGGGAAGGGGTACAATGAGCAGTTCTTC.

The rearrangement joins TRBV29-1 to TRBJ1-4, with D possibly being TRBD1 (6 bases). The CDR3 has 16 amino acids. The V gene's germline CDR1 is SQVTM and CDR2 ANQGSEA. V lost 0 bases, J lost 0 bases, and 11 bases lay in between. The CDR3 spells CSVEDQGSATNEKLFF. CDR3 sequence (DNA): TGCAGCGTTGAAGACCAGGGGTCCGCAACTAATGAAAAACTGTTTTTT.

The rearrangement joins TRBV7-2 to TRBJ2-3, with D possibly being TRBD2 (6 bases). Germline loops: CDR1 SGHTA, CDR2 FQGNSA. Trimming left V 1 base short and J 0 bases short, with 8 bases between. The CDR3 extends over 15 amino acids. The CDR3 DNA reads as TGTGCCAGCAGCTTAGGGAGGGCCAGCACAGATACGCAGTATTTT. As protein: CASSLGRASTDTQYF. Using reference TRBV7-2 and TRBJ2-3 for the parts outside the CDR3, the full variable domain is GAGVSQSPSNKVTEKGKDVELRCDPISGHTALYWYRQSLGQGLEFLIYFQGNSAPDKSGLPSDRFSAERTGGSVSTLTIQRTQQEDSAVYLCASSLGRASTDTQYFGPGTRLTVL.

The rearrangement joins TRBV5-8 to TRBJ2-7; perhaps TRBD1 as D (7 bases). The CDR3 runs to 16 residues. The ends were cut back, 3 bases at V and 0 bases at J, with 16 bases in the middle. Germline lookup yields CDR1 SGHTS and CDR2 YDEGEE. The CDR3 region is CASSSTPGGSSYEQYF. The CDR3 DNA follows: TGTGCCAGCAGCTCGACCCCAGGGGGGAGCTCCTACGAGCAGTACTTC.

This chain uses TRBV10-1 with TRBJ2-3; 12 positions match TRBD1. Germline trimming cut 6 bases from V and 4 bases from J; bases unmatched to any gene: 8. Germline values: CDR1 WNHNN, CDR2 SYGVQD (reference sequence). The CDR3 runs to 16 residues. CDR3 sequence (DNA): TGCGCCAGCAGGGGGGAAGGGACAGGGGGCCCAGATACGCAGTATTTT. Translating gives CASRGEGTGGPDTQYF.

The chain combines TRBV4-1 with TRBJ2-5; 9 positions match TRBD2. The CDR3 consists of 16 residues. Per germline, CDR1 MGHRA and CDR2 YSYEKL. Trimming cost V 1 base and J 5 bases; bases outside gene matches: 8. The CDR3 DNA reads as TGCGCCAGCAGCCAAGTTGGGACTAGCTCTTCCGAGACCCAGTACTTC. Translation gives CASSQVGTSSSETQYF.

The chain couples TRBV28 to TRBJ2-5; TRBD2 is a possible D gene (5 bases). The CDR3 length is 14 residues. Trimming pared 6 bases from V and 5 bases from J, leaving 16 bases between. Germline V gene sequence: CDR1 MDHEN, CDR2 SYDVKM. In DNA, the CDR3 is TGTGCCAGCAGCCGGCGAGGGCTTGCGGAGACCCAGTACTTC. Protein: CASSRRGLAETQYF.

The chain recombines TRBV29-1 with TRBJ1-1, with 7 bases fitting TRBD1. This CDR3 is 17 amino acids long. The ends lost 1 base at V and 0 bases at J; junction bases unmatched: 11. Germline CDR1 reads SQVTM; CDR2 reads ANQGSEA. This CDR3 reads CSVEGGEGGAVNTEAFF. CDR3 bases: TGCAGCGTTGAAGGCGGCGAAGGGGGCGCGGTGAACACTGAAGCTTTCTTT.

V is TRBV10-3 and J is TRBJ2-5, with 8 bases lining up with TRBD2. Germline values: CDR1 ENHRY, CDR2 SYGVKD. The CDR3 sequence is 16 residues long. V gave up 2 bases and J gave up 4 bases; unmatched junction bases: 9. The CDR3 DNA follows: TGTGCCATCAGTGAGGGGAGCGGGGGCCCCCCAGAGACCCAGTACTTC. It is translated as CAISEGSGGPPETQYF.

The chain carries TRBV30 and TRBJ2-5; D is possibly TRBD2 (7 bases). Germline V gives CDR1 GTSNPN, CDR2 SVGIG (reference sequence). The ends were cut back, 5 bases at V and 5 bases at J, with 15 bases in the middle. CDR3 length: 13 residues. CDR3 in amino acids: CAWREGGLETQYF. The DNA for the CDR3 is TGTGCCTGGCGCGAGGGGGGGTTGGAGACCCAGTACTTC.

This chain connects TRBV5-1 to TRBJ2-7, with 13 positions matching TRBD2. Germline values: CDR1 SGHRS, CDR2 YFSETQ. Trimming cost V 3 bases and J 3 bases; bases outside gene matches: 3. This CDR3 is 15 amino acids long. CDR3 protein: CASSSGTSGNYEQYF. The CDR3, as DNA: TGCGCCAGCAGCTCCGGGACTAGCGGGAACTACGAGCAGTACTTC.

The CDR3 bases are TGTGCCAGTAGTATAGGCAGGGGGGTAGGGCAGCCCCAGCATTTT. Translation: CASSIGRGVGQPQHF. The chain links TRBV19 to TRBJ1-5; 7 bases align to TRBD1. The ends lost 1 base at V and 7 bases at J; junction bases unmatched: 7. Germline values: CDR1 LNHDA, CDR2 SQIVND (reference sequence). There are 15 residues in the CDR3. Complete variable domain (other parts from reference TRBV19 and TRBJ1-5): DGGITQSPKYLFRKEGQNVTLSCEQNLNHDAMYWYRQDPGQGLRLIYYSQIVNDFQKGDIAEGYSVSREKKESFPLTVTSAQKNPTAFYLCASSIGRGVGQPQHFGDGTRLSIL.

The genes are TRBV7-8 and TRBJ2-2, with 9 bases matching TRBD2. Trimming took 6 bases from V and 6 from J; bases not matched to a gene: 11. The CDR3 has 16 residues. Germline loops: CDR1 SGHVS, CDR2 FQNEAQ. CDR3 region: CASSSLAGNSPGELFF. CDR3 in DNA: TGTGCCAGCAGTTCCCTAGCGGGAAATTCCCCCGGGGAGCTGTTTTTT.

This sequence joins TRBV7-8 and TRBJ2-1, with 10 positions matching TRBD1. The germline V gene has CDR1 SGHVS and CDR2 FQNEAQ. CDR3 length: 21 amino acids. V was pared by 3 bases and J by 4 bases, with 21 bases of the junction left unmatched. CDR3 coding DNA: TGTGCCAGCAGCTTGGGACAGGGGAACCTACCAGGACTAGTAATTTACAATGAGCAGTTCTTC. It is translated as CASSLGQGNLPGLVIYNEQFF.

The V call is TRBV4-2, the J call TRBJ2-1, with 13 bases fitting TRBD2. V shed 6 bases, J shed 8 bases, and the junction held 13 bases outside the gene matches. Germline V CDR1 and CDR2: LGHNA, YNFKEQ. The CDR3 runs to 17 residues. The CDR3 nucleotides read TGTGCCAGCAGTCGGCCGGGACTAGCGGGATTAGGGGATGAGCAGTTCTTC. It is translated as CASSRPGLAGLGDEQFF.

The gene calls are TRBV11-2 and TRBJ2-7, with a possible D match to TRBD2 (5 bases). Germline lookup yields CDR1 SGHAT and CDR2 FQNNGV. This CDR3 region has 15 residues. The germline V and J ends were trimmed by 5 bases and 4 bases, with 18 bases remaining between them. CDR3: CASSLGVGFGYEQYF. In nucleotides, the CDR3 is TGTGCCAGCAGCCTCGGGGTGGGATTCGGGTACGAGCAGTACTTC.

With respect to this clone: A read error may produce the germline difference seen at one junction end. The V call is TRBV5-1, the J call TRBJ2-7; 10 bases are a match to TRBD2. Germline CDR1 SGHRS, CDR2 YFSETQ. The CDR3 is 15 residues long. CDR3 protein: CASSLGLAASYERYF. The CDR3 bases are TGCGCCAGCAGCTTAGGACTAGCGGCTTCCTACGAGCGGTACTTC.

The CDR3 DNA follows: TGTGCCAGCAGCTTACCAGGGCTACTTAGCTACACCTTC. It specifies CASSLPGLLSYTF. The chain couples TRBV7-3 to TRBJ1-2; D possibly corresponds to TRBD1 (5 bases). Trimming removed 2 bases at V and 9 bases at J, with 13 bases between. Germline V gives CDR1 SGHTA, CDR2 FQGTGA. The CDR3 contains 13 residues.

The DNA of the CDR3 is TGTGCCAGCAGTTTGACGGGGAGTTACTACAATGAGCAGTTCTTC. Amino acids: CASSLTGSYYNEQFF. The gene calls are TRBV28 and TRBJ2-1; weak D call: TRBD2 (5 bases). Trimming left V 3 bases short and J 3 bases short, with 12 bases between. This CDR3 has 15 amino acids. Germline V gene sequence: CDR1 MDHEN, CDR2 SYDVKM.

The chain recombines TRBV19 with TRBJ1-2, with a tentative D call TRBD1 (6 bases). CDR1 and CDR2 from the germline V gene are LNHDA and SQIVND (reference sequence). This CDR3 contains 18 residues. V gave up 3 bases and J gave up 2 bases, with 22 bases separating them. The chain's CDR3 is CASSISQSGGPRNYGYTF. In DNA form, the CDR3 reads TGTGCCAGTAGTATCAGCCAGAGCGGGGGGCCGAGGAACTATGGCTACACCTTC.